This T cell receptor (beta chain) was sequenced for a study of OX40 agonist ivuxolimab in advanced cancers. Looking at the study overall: Ivuxolimab was delivered to patients intravenously every 2 weeks at doses spanning 0.01 to 10 mg/kg. Two patients with cutaneous melanoma and one with hepatocellular carcinoma, three in total, showed partial responses. Study-level results: Doses of 0.1 to 3.0 mg/kg were accompanied by clonal expansion of CD4+ and CD8+ blood T cells by week 6. On average, CD8+ T cells showed a greater number of expanded clones than CD4+.

The V gene's germline CDR1 is MGHRA and CDR2 YSYEKL. With 0 bases removed from V and 5 bases from J, the gap between germline ends came to 6 bases. The CDR3 has 13 amino acids. Note on this clone: The antigen is undetermined.

Only in-frame clones appear in the TCRdb table, and some are missing; sequencing was by immunoSEQ multiplex PCR. This table holds about 58,000 clones, more than 80% found once. The clonotype originates from an adult with an advanced solid tumor such as melanoma, head and neck, liver or kidney cancer. The rearrangement links TRBV4-1 to TRBJ2-3; the D is unclear. This sample comprised CD4+ or CD8+ T cells sorted from blood, obtained in a trial of the OX40 agonist ivuxolimab. This CDR3 reads CASSQEPGDTQYF. The CDR3 DNA is TGCGCCAGCAGCCAAGAACCCGGAGATACGCAGTATTTT.